What follows are 21 T cell receptor beta chains derived from one specimen sequenced in a study of cytomegalovirus exposure and HLA in healthy donors. Primers: 60 Vbeta forward and 13 Jbeta reverse. The method was immunoSEQ multiplex PCR; TCRdb's version includes in-frame clones alone and lacks a portion of them. The sample contains approximately 160,000 clones, around 75% of which appear only once. Sequenced input: PBMCs. The receptors were sampled from a human donor in good health.

The rearrangement links TRBV4-1 to TRBJ2-5, with 7 bases matching TRBD1. Trimming removed 0 bases from V and 5 bases from J; junction bases left unmatched: 9. This CDR3 is built from 16 residues. Looked up from germline, CDR1 is MGHRA and CDR2 is YSYEKL. CDR3 region: CASSQDGWQGDETQYF. The DNA of the CDR3 is TGCGCCAGCAGCCAAGATGGTTGGCAGGGGGACGAGACCCAGTACTTC.

This clone appeared a few times. The chain is built from TRBV9 and TRBJ2-1, with 7 bases that match TRBD1. Trimming at V came to 0 bases and at J to 3 bases, leaving 6 bases not matched to a gene. CDR1 is SGDLS and CDR2 is YYNGEE in the germline V gene. CDR3 size: 16 residues. CDR3 sequence: CASSVVSGGYYNEQFF. The DNA of the CDR3 is TGTGCCAGCAGCGTAGTCTCAGGGGGATACTACAATGAGCAGTTCTTC. The full variable domain, its missing parts supplied by reference TRBV9 and TRBJ2-1, is DSGVTQTPKHLITATGQRVTLRCSPRSGDLSVYWYQQSLDQGLQFLIQYYNGEERAKGNILERFSAQQFPDLHSELNLSSLELGDSALYFCASSVVSGGYYNEQFFGPGTRLTVL.

This rearrangement joins TRBV6-1 to TRBJ1-5; a possible D gene is TRBD1 (5 bases). Germline V gene lookup returns CDR1 MNHNS and CDR2 SASEGT. CDR3 length: 14 residues. V gave up 5 bases and J gave up 6 bases, with 14 bases separating them. The CDR3 sequence: CASSPQGFGQPQHF. The CDR3 DNA is TGTGCCAGCAGTCCTCAGGGTTTCGGTCAGCCCCAGCATTTT.

The chain combines TRBV19 with TRBJ2-2, with TRBD2 identical over 7 bases. CDR3 length: 16 amino acids. The germline CDR1 and CDR2 sequences are LNHDA and SQIVND (reference sequence). Trimming at V came to 3 bases and at J to 1 base, leaving 5 bases not matched to a gene. The chain's CDR3 is CASSMLGGGNTGELFF. The CDR3, as DNA: TGTGCCAGTAGTATGTTGGGCGGGGGGAACACCGGGGAGCTGTTTTTT.

The rearrangement joins TRBV18 to TRBJ2-7; D possibly corresponds to TRBD2 (5 bases). The germline V gene encodes CDR1 KGHSH and CDR2 LQKENI. Trimming took off 2 bases at V and 6 bases at J, with 17 bases between the two ends. The CDR3 sequence is 15 residues long. Written as DNA, the CDR3 is TGTGCCAGCTCACCATGTCGGCAGGACTTATGCGAGCAGTACTTC. Translating it yields CASSPCRQDLCEQYF.

This chain joins TRBV6-6 and TRBJ2-7; TRBD2 agrees at 9 bases. The V and J ends lost 3 bases and 0 bases, in that order; junction bases with no gene match: 6. The CDR3 totals 16 residues. Looked up from germline, CDR1 is MNHNY and CDR2 is SVGAGI (reference sequence). The CDR3 coding sequence is TGTGCCAGCAGTTATAGCGGGGGTCGGGTCTCCTACGAGCAGTACTTC. Translating gives CASSYSGGRVSYEQYF.

This clone has only a few counts. The chain has TRBV4-1 and TRBJ2-7; no firm D call. The V and J ends lost 0 bases and 3 bases respectively, with 12 bases between them. Germline-derived CDR1 and CDR2 are MGHRA and YSYEKL. CDR3 length: 15 residues. CDR3 DNA: TGCGCCAGCAGCCAAGAGAGCACCTTCTACTACGAGCAGTACTTC. Protein sequence: CASSQESTFYYEQYF.

The rearrangement joins TRBV2 to TRBJ2-7; weak D call: TRBD1 (6 bases). V lost 8 bases, J lost 1 base, and 15 bases lay in between. This CDR3 is 14 amino acids long. Germline values: CDR1 SNHLY, CDR2 FYNNEI. CDR3 residues: CASGLATGSYEQYF. The CDR3 region has the DNA TGTGCCAGCGGTTTGGCCACAGGGTCCTACGAGCAGTACTTC.

The chain has TRBV9 and TRBJ2-3, with unresolved D. Germline V gene sequence: CDR1 SGDLS, CDR2 YYNGEE. CDR3 size: 15 residues. The ends were cut back, 1 base at V and 0 bases at J, with 9 bases in the middle. This CDR3 reads CASSVSRQSTDTQYF. CDR3 DNA: TGTGCCAGCAGCGTATCCAGGCAAAGCACAGATACGCAGTATTTT.

The genes are TRBV19 and TRBJ1-2, with D perhaps TRBD1 (6 bases). The CDR3 runs 16 residues. The V end was cut by 5 bases, the J end by 0 bases, with 16 bases between. Per germline, CDR1 LNHDA and CDR2 SQIVND (reference sequence). The CDR3 region is CASSPYDRRTNYGYTF. The CDR3 DNA reads TGTGCCAGTAGTCCCTACGACAGGAGAACTAACTATGGCTACACCTTC. Drawing the rest from reference TRBV19 and TRBJ1-2, the complete variable domain is DGGITQSPKYLFRKEGQNVTLSCEQNLNHDAMYWYRQDPGQGLRLIYYSQIVNDFQKGDIAEGYSVSREKKESFPLTVTSAQKNPTAFYLCASSPYDRRTNYGYTFGSGTRLTVV.

The chain has TRBV11-3 and TRBJ1-6; 10 nucleotides line up with TRBD1. Germline V gives CDR1 SGHNT, CDR2 YENEEA. V trimming: 8 bases; J trimming: 7 bases; junction bases outside the gene matches: 11. The CDR3 contains 16 residues. In DNA, the CDR3 is TGTGCCAGCCATACATCGACAGGGGGCGAAAATTCACCCCTCCACTTT. This encodes CASHTSTGGENSPLHF.

The chain joins TRBV6-5 to TRBJ1-1; 8 positions match TRBD1. Germline CDR1 and CDR2: MNHEY and SVGAGI. The J segment lost 7 bases and the V segment lost 2 bases, leaving 3 bases of the junction unmatched. The CDR3 consists of 13 residues. CDR3 coding DNA: TGTGCCAGCAGTTACGACGACAGGGGTGAAGCTTTCTTT. This codes for CASSYDDRGEAFF.

Points on this clone: A read error may account for a junction end that differs from germline. In nucleotides, the CDR3 is TGTGCCAGCAGCCTAGGAGGAGGGAATGAGCAGTTCTTC. Translating gives CASSLGGGNEQFF. This chain links TRBV13 with TRBJ2-1; weak D call: TRBD2 (6 bases). There are 13 residues in the CDR3. Germline lookup yields CDR1 PRHDT and CDR2 FYEKMQ (reference sequence).

The chain uses TRBV11-2 and TRBJ1-4; D uncertain. The CDR3 consists of 17 residues. V dropped 1 base and J dropped 7 bases, with 19 bases sitting between them. Germline V gene lookup returns CDR1 SGHAT and CDR2 FQNNGV. CDR3 region: CASSLVTIGILAEKLFF. The CDR3 nucleotides are TGTGCCAGCAGCTTAGTCACAATCGGGATTCTCGCTGAAAAACTGTTTTTT.

The V gene is TRBV15, the J gene TRBJ1-1, with 8 bases identical to TRBD1. There are 15 residues in the CDR3. Germline-derived CDR1 and CDR2 are LNHNV and YYDKDF (reference sequence). V was pared by 5 bases and J by 0 bases, with 5 bases of the junction left unmatched. The chain's CDR3 is CATSGPTGVNTEAFF. The CDR3 DNA reads TGTGCCACCAGCGGCCCGACAGGGGTGAACACTGAAGCTTTCTTT.

The chain is built from TRBV5-1 and TRBJ1-2, with D uncertain. The germline CDR1 and CDR2 sequences are SGHRS and YFSETQ. The CDR3 runs to 13 residues. V gave up 0 bases and J gave up 5 bases, with 8 bases separating them. CDR3 sequence (DNA): TGCGCCAGCAGCTTGGCCGGGATATATGGCTACACCTTC. Its protein is CASSLAGIYGYTF.

V gene TRBV10-3 combines with J gene TRBJ1-3; D is possibly TRBD1 (5 bases). Germline V gene sequence: CDR1 ENHRY, CDR2 SYGVKD. Trimming pared 8 bases from V and 0 bases from J, leaving 14 bases between. The length of the CDR3 is 15 residues. CDR3 sequence: CAIGVTEGSGNTIYF. Written as DNA, the CDR3 is TGTGCCATCGGGGTGACAGAAGGCTCTGGAAACACCATATATTTT.

The J gene is TRBJ1-1, the V gene TRBV5-1; D is perhaps TRBD1 (5 bases). The ends were cut back, 6 bases at V and 4 bases at J, with 19 bases in the middle. This CDR3 spans 15 amino acids. The germline V gene has CDR1 SGHRS and CDR2 YFSETQ. The DNA of the CDR3 is TGCGCCAGCACCTACCTAGGGCAGGGTGGCACTGAAGCTTTCTTT. Translating gives CASTYLGQGGTEAFF.

J is TRBJ2-1 and V is TRBV2; 8 nucleotides line up with TRBD2. This CDR3 spans 15 amino acids. From germline, CDR1 is SNHLY and CDR2 FYNNEI. Trimming removed 4 bases from V and 4 bases from J; junction bases left unmatched: 6. The CDR3 DNA reads as TGTGCCAGCAGTGGGTCGGGGGGGTTTTACAATGAGCAGTTCTTC. Amino acid sequence: CASSGSGGFYNEQFF. Variable domain in full (rest from reference TRBV2 and TRBJ2-1): EPEVTQTPSHQVTQMGQEVILRCVPISNHLYFYWYRQILGQKVEFLVSFYNNEISEKSEIFDDQFSVERPDGSNFTLKIRSTKLEDSAMYFCASSGSGGFYNEQFFGPGTRLTVL.

This clone turned up a few times. The chain carries TRBV7-9 and TRBJ1-4; D is unresolved. Trimming left V 1 base short and J 0 bases short, with 6 bases between. Germline-derived CDR1 and CDR2 are SEHNR and FQNEAQ (reference sequence). The CDR3 consists of 15 residues. CDR3 residues: CASSLGLATNEKLFF. The CDR3 region has the DNA TGTGCCAGCAGCTTAGGTCTAGCAACTAATGAAAAACTGTTTTTT.

The V call is TRBV9, the J call TRBJ2-5; D unclear. Trimming took off 3 bases at V and 4 bases at J, with 10 bases between the two ends. Germline V gene sequence: CDR1 SGDLS, CDR2 YYNGEE. The CDR3 spans 13 residues. CDR3 bases: TGTGCCAGCAGCGATCTATCGGGAGAGACCCAGTACTTC. Translating gives CASSDLSGETQYF.